The present TCR beta chain was sequenced within a study of shared clonotypes between healthy human individuals. Broader study findings: Unshared clonotypes carried lower generation probabilities than those common to all four donors.

The trim removed 5 bases at V and 8 bases at J, leaving 9 bases unmatched. From germline, CDR1 is SGHDT and CDR2 YYEEEE. This CDR3 is 13 amino acids long. Note on this clone: The antigen is unknown.

In the original processing: Without quality scores, immunoSEQ junctional reads could not be filtered like full-length reads. Only in-frame clones appear in the TCRdb table, and some are missing; sequencing was by immunoSEQ multiplex PCR. V, J and clone size are taken as reported in that table, and D and trimming were inferred from the DNA itself. This sample has under 80,000 clones, with 50% to 70% found just once. The chain employs TRBV5-6 and TRBJ1-1; 7 nucleotides line up with TRBD1. The TCR originated in a man aged 30-40 years in good health. Material: memory CD8+ T cells sorted from blood. The subset: CD45RO+ cells pooled with CCR7-negative TemRA cells. CDR3 nucleotide sequence: TGTGCCAGCAGGCCCTCGGGCAGGGGGGAAGCTTTCTTT. Its translation: CASRPSGRGEAFF.